This TCR beta chain derives from a study of cytomegalovirus exposure and HLA in healthy donors. Across the study: An analysis done earlier identified 95 million to 140 million unique TCR beta sequences from 150 million to 200 million T cells.

In regard to this clone: Its antigen is unknown.

13 Jbeta primers and 60 Vbeta primers were used for the PCR. Only in-frame clones appear in the TCRdb table, and some are missing; sequencing was by immunoSEQ multiplex PCR. Of roughly 93,000 clones listed, around 72% are singletons. Findings of the study overall: What TCR beta sequences reportedly achieved was accurate prediction of HLA-A and HLA-B alleles in most subjects. TCR beta chain V- and J-gene trimming was linked, in a later analysis, to a missense variant in DCLRE1C. Presence/absence results assume similar sequencing depth per donor, which may not hold.

This receptor was obtained from a man between 18 and 35 years old in good health and CMV-seropositive. Material for sequencing was PBMCs.

CDR3 region: CASSPGLRNTIYF. CDR3 nucleotide sequence: TGTGCCAGCAGCCCCGGACTTAGAAACACCATATATTTT. This chain links TRBV7-9 with TRBJ1-3; no clear D. The CDR3 extends over 13 amino acids. V was trimmed by 5 bases and J by 5 bases, leaving 10 bases between them. CDR1 is SEHNR and CDR2 is FQNEAQ in the germline V gene (reference sequence).